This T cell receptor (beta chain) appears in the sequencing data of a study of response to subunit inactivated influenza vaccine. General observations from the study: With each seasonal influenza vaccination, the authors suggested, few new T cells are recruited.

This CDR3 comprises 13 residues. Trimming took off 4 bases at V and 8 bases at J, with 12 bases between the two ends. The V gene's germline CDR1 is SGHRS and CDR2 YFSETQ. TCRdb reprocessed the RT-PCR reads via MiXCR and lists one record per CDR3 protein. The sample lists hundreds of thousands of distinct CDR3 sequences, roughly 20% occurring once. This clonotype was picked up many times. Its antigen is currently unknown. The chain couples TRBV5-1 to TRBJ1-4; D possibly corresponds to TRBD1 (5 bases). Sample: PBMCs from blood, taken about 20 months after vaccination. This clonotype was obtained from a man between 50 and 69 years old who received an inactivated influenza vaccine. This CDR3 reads CASSPQAEEKLFF. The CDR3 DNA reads TGCGCCAGCAGCCCACAGGCTGAAGAAAAACTGTTTTTT.